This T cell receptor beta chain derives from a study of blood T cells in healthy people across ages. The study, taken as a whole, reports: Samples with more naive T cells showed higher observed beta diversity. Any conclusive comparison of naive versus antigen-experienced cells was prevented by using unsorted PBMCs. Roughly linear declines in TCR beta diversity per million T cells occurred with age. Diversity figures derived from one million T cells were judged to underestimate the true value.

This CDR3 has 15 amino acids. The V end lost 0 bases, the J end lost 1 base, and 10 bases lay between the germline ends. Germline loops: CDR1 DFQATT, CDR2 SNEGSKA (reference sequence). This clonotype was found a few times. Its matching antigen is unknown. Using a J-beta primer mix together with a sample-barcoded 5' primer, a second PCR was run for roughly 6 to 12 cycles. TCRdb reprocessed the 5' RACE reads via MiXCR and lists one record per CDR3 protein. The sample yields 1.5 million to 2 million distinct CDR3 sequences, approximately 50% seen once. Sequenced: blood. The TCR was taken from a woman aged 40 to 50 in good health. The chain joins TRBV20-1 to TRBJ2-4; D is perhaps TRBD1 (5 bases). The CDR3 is CSAREIRAAKNIQYF. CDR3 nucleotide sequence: TGCAGTGCTAGAGAGATCAGGGCTGCCAAAAACATTCAGTACTTC.